This TCR beta chain stems from a study of blood T cell repertoires in COVID-19. Produced via immunoSEQ multiplex PCR; TCRdb's table is partial and in-frame only. The table has 250,000 to 300,000 clones, over 65% seen once. The J segment lost 8 bases and the V segment lost 4 bases, leaving 17 bases of the junction unmatched. Germline CDR1 is SGHRS and CDR2 is YFSETQ. There are 17 residues in the CDR3. This TCR was sampled from a man between 60 and 75 years old who had recovered from COVID-19. Sequenced material: peripheral blood. The chain joins TRBV5-1 to TRBJ2-3; 9 bases map to TRBD2. CDR3 nucleotide sequence: TGCGCCAGCAGCCGCGAACCCCCGGGACTAGCACAGTTTACGCAGTATTTT. The encoded protein is CASSREPPGLAQFTQYF. Full variable domain (rest looked up from reference TRBV5-1 and TRBJ2-3): KAGVTQTPRYLIKTRGQQVTLSCSPISGHRSVSWYQQTPGQGLQFLFEYFSETQRNKGNFPGRFSGRQFSNSRSEMNVSTLELGDSALYLCASSREPPGLAQFTQYFGPGTRLTVL.